The sequence of this TCR beta chain was determined in a study of blood T cell repertoires in COVID-19. Study summary: The study drew acute and convalescent COVID-19 samples from the United States, Italy and Spain. Sources were T cells, B-cell-depleted T cells, or PBMCs; the material itself was cDNA or gDNA.

In the authors' methods: Scientists estimated how many nucleated cells there were by amplifying reference gene primers. TCRdb's table, derived via immunoSEQ multiplex PCR, lists solely in-frame clones and lacks some. Clonal size and the V and J genes are those of that table, whereas D and trimming came from the DNA. The table includes about 430,000 clones, 88% detected once. From germline, CDR1 is SGHRS and CDR2 YFSETQ. The CDR3 spans 15 residues. Deletions cut 0 bases from V and 7 bases from J, with 13 bases between. The specimen was PBMCs or T cells enriched from blood (not recorded which). The chain uses TRBV5-1 and TRBJ2-2; D might be TRBD1 (5 bases). This TCR was sampled from a woman aged 18 to 35 who had been exposed to COVID-19. CDR3 residues: CASSLGRDNHGELFF. The CDR3 coding sequence is TGCGCCAGCAGCTTGGGCAGGGATAACCACGGGGAGCTGTTTTTT.